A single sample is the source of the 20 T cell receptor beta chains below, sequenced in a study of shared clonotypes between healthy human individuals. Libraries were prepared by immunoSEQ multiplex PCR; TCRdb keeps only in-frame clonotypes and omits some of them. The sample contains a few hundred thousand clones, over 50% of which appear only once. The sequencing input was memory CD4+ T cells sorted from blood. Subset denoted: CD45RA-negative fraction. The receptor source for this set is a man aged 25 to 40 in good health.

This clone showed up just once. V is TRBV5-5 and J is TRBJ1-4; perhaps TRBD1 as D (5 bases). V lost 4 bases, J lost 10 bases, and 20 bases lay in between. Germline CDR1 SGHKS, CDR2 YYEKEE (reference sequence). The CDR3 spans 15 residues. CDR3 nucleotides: TGTGCCAGCAGCCCATCCCGGACACCGGAGGGAAAACTGTTTTTT. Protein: CASSPSRTPEGKLFF.

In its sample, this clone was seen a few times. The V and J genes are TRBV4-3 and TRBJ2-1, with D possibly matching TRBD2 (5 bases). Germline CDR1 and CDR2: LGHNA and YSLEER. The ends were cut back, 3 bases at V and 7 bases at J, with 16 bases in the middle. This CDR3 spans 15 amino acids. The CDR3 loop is CASSQEAWSGNEQFF. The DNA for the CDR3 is TGCGCCAGCAGCCAGGAGGCTTGGTCGGGGAATGAGCAGTTCTTC.

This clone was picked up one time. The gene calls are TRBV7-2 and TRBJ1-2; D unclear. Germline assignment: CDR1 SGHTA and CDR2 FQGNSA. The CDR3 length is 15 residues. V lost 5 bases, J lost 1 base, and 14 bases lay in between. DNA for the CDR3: TGTGCCAGCAGCCGGCGGGGTTCTGTTAACTATGGCTACACCTTC. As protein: CASSRRGSVNYGYTF.

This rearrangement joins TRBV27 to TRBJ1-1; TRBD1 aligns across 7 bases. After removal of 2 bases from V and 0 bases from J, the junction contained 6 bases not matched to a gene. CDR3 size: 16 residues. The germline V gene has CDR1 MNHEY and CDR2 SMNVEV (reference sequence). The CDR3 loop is CASSLGEGAVNTEAFF. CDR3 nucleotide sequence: TGTGCCAGCAGTTTAGGAGAGGGGGCGGTGAACACTGAAGCTTTCTTT.

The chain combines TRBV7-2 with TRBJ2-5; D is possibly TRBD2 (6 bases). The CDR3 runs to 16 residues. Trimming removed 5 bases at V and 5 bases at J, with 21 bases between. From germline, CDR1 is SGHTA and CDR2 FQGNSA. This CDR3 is CASSEDGADYRETQYF. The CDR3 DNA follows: TGTGCCAGCAGCGAGGACGGGGCGGACTATCGTGAGACCCAGTACTTC.

The chain's CDR3 is CASSWVGRGRSYGYTF. The CDR3 DNA follows: TGTGCCAGCAGCTGGGTAGGCAGGGGACGGTCCTATGGCTACACCTTC. V and J are TRBV7-9 and TRBJ1-2, with TRBD1 as a possible D gene (6 bases). The V and J ends lost 4 bases and 4 bases respectively, with 19 bases between them. The CDR3 spans 16 residues. The germline gives CDR1 SEHNR, CDR2 FQNEAQ (reference sequence).

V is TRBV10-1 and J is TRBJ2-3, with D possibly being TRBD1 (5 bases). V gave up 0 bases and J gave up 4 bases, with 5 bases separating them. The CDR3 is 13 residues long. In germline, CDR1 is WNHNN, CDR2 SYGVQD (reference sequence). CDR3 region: CASSESGADTQYF. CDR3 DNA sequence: TGCGCCAGCAGTGAGTCAGGGGCAGATACGCAGTATTTT.

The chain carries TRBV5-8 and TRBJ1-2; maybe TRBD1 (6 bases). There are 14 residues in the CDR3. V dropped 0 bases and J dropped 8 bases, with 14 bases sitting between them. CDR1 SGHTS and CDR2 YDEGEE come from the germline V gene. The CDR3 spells CASSLALTGQGYTF. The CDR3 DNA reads TGTGCCAGCAGCTTGGCCTTAACAGGGCAGGGCTACACCTTC. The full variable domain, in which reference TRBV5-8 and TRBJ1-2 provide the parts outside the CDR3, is EAGVTQSPTHLIKTRGQQATLRCSPISGHTSVYWYQQALGLGLQFLLWYDEGEERNRGNFPPRFSGRQFPNYSSELNVNALELEDSALYLCASSLALTGQGYTFGSGTRLTVV.

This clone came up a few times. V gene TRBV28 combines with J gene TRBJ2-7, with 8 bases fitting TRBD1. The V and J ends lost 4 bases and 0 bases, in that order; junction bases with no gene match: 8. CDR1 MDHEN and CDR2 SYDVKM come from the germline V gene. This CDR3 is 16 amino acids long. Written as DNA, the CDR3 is TGTGCCAGCAGTTCCTCAGGGGGCCCGGGCTCCTACGAGCAGTACTTC. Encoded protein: CASSSSGGPGSYEQYF.

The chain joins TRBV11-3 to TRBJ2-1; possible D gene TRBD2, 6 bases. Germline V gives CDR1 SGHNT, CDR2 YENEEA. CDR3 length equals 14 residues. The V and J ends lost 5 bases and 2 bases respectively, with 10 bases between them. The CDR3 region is CASSQSGAYNEQFF. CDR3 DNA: TGTGCCAGCAGCCAGTCGGGGGCCTACAATGAGCAGTTCTTC.

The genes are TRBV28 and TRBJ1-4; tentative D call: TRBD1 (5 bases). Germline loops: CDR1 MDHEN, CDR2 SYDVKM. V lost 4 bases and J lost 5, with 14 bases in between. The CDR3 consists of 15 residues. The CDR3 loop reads CASSSTRGGNEKLFF. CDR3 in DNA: TGTGCCAGCAGTTCCACCCGGGGCGGAAATGAAAAACTGTTTTTT.

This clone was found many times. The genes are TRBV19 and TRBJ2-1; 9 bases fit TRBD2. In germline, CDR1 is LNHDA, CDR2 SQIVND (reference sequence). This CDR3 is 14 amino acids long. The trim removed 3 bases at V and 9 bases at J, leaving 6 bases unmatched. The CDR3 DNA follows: TGTGCCAGTAGTATTGCTGCGGGAGGGTCTGAGCAGTTCTTC. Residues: CASSIAAGGSEQFF.

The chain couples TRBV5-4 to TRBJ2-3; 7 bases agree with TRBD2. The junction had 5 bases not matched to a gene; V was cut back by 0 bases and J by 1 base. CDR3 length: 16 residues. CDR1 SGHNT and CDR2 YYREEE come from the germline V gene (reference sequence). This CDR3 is CASSLALAGGTDTQYF. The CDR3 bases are TGTGCCAGCAGCTTGGCCCTGGCGGGAGGCACAGATACGCAGTATTTT.

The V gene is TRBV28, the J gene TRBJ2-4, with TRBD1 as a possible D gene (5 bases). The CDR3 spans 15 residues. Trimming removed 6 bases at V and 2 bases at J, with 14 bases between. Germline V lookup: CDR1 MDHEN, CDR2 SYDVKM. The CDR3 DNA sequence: TGTGCCAGCAGCAGGGTGACCTCGTCCAAAAACATTCAGTACTTC. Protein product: CASSRVTSSKNIQYF.

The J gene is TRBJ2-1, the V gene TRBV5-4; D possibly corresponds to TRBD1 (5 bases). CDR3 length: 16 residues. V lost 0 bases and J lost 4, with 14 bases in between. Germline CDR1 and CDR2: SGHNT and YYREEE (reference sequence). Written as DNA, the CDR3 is TGTGCCAGCAGCTTGGGGGGCGATTTAGGTTACAATGAGCAGTTCTTC. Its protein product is CASSLGGDLGYNEQFF.

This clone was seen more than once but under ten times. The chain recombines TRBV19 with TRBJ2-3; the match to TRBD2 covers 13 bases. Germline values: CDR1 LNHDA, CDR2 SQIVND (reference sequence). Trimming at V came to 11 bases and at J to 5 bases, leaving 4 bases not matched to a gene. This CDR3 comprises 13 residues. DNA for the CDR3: TGTGCCTCCCGACTAGCGGGAGGAGATACGCAGTATTTT. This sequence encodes CASRLAGGDTQYF.

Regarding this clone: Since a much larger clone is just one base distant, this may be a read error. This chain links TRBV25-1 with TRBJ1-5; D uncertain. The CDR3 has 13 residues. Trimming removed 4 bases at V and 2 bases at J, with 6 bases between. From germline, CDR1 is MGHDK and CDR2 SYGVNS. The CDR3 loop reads CASSGEGNQPQHF. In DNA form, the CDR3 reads TGTGCCAGCAGTGGGGAAGGCAATCAGCCCCAGCATTTT.

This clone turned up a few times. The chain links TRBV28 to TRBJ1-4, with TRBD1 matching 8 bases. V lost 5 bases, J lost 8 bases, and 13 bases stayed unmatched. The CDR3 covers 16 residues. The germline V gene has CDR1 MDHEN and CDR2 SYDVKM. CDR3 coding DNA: TGTGCCAGCAGTCCTCCGGGACAGGTCTTGAGGGAAAAACTGTTTTTT. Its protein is CASSPPGQVLREKLFF.

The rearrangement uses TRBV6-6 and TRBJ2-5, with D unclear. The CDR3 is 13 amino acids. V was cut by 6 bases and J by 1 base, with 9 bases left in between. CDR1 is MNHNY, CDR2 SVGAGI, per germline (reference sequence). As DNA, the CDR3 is TGTGCCAGCAGGCTGGACGGCCAAGAGACCCAGTACTTC. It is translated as CASRLDGQETQYF.

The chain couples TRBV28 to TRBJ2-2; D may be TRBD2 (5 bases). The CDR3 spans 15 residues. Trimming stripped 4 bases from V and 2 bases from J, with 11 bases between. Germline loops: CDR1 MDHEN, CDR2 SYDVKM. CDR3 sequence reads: CASSSQRTNTGELFF. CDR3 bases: TGTGCCAGCAGTTCACAGCGGACCAACACCGGGGAGCTGTTTTTT.